The 6 T cell receptor beta chains below all came from one sample that was sequenced in a study of blood T cell repertoires in COVID-19. Measured with immunoSEQ multiplex PCR; TCRdb has only the in-frame clones, and not every one. Among 300,000 to 350,000 clones, about 86% were seen once, and the ten largest hold around 4.5%. Sequencing used PBMCs or T cells enriched from blood (not recorded which). These receptors all stem from a woman between 40 and 55 years old with acute COVID-19.

This clone has a single count. This rearrangement joins TRBV27 to TRBJ2-6; D unclear. With 2 bases removed from V and 1 base from J, the gap between germline ends came to 9 bases. The CDR3 covers 16 residues. CDR1 MNHEY and CDR2 SMNVEV come from the germline V gene (reference sequence). CDR3 sequence (DNA): TGTGCCAGCAGTTTACAGATTCCATCTGGGGCCAACGTCCTGACTTTC. This gives the protein CASSLQIPSGANVLTF.

The V and J genes are TRBV15 and TRBJ1-4; TRBD1 might be the D (6 bases). The germline V and J ends were trimmed by 5 bases and 6 bases, with 16 bases remaining between them. The CDR3 covers 15 residues. Germline CDR1 is LNHNV and CDR2 is YYDKDF (reference sequence). CDR3 nucleotides: TGTGCCACCAGCCGCCGGGCAGGGGTGGATGAAAAACTGTTTTTT. Its protein product is CATSRRAGVDEKLFF.

This clone was seen just once. The chain employs TRBV7-2 and TRBJ2-1; 8 nucleotides align to TRBD1. Germline V gene lookup returns CDR1 SGHTA and CDR2 FQGNSA. The CDR3 length is 15 residues. The ends lost 4 bases at V and 11 bases at J; junction bases unmatched: 13. The CDR3 is CASSWGQASRGKQFF. CDR3 DNA sequence: TGTGCCAGCAGCTGGGGACAGGCCAGCCGGGGTAAGCAGTTCTTC.

This chain joins TRBV4-2 and TRBJ1-3, with a weak D call TRBD1 (5 bases). V was trimmed by 1 base and J by 0 bases, leaving 13 bases between them. The germline gives CDR1 LGHNA, CDR2 YNFKEQ. CDR3 length: 17 residues. CDR3 bases: TGTGCCAGCAGCCAAGTTTCGGCGGGGGGCTCTGGAAACACCATATATTTT. Amino acid sequence: CASSQVSAGGSGNTIYF.

This chain uses TRBV20-1 with TRBJ1-3, with D uncertain. V lost 3 bases, J lost 0 bases, and 12 bases lay in between. Germline loops: CDR1 DFQATT, CDR2 SNEGSKA (reference sequence). The CDR3 contains 15 residues. CDR3 in DNA: TGCAGTGCTAGTTCGGTGGACTACTCTGGAAACACCATATATTTT. Protein sequence: CSASSVDYSGNTIYF.

This clone came up a few times. Other DNA sequences in the sample encode the same CDR3. CDR3 amino acids: CASSQGGDTQYF. CDR3 in DNA: TGTGCCAGCAGCCAGGGCGGGGATACGCAGTATTTT. V is TRBV3-1 (or the pseudogene TRBV3-2) and J is TRBJ2-3; D possibly corresponds to TRBD2 (5 bases). Between the trimmed V and J ends, which lost 3 bases and 6 bases, there was a span of 7 bases. This CDR3 is built from 12 residues. Germline V gene data show CDR1 as LGHDT and CDR2 as YNNKEL (reference sequence).